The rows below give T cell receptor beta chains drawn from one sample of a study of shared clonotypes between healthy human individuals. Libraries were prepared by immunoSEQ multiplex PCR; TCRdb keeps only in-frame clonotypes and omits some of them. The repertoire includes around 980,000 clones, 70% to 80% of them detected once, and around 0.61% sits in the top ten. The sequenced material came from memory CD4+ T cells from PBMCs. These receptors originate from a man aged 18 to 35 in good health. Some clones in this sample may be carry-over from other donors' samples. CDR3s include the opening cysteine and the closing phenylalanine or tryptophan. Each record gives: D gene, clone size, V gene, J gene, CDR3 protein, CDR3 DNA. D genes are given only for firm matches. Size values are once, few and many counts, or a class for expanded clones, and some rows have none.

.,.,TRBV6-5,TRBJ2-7,CASSAPGSDEQYF,TGTGCCAGCAGCGCCCCAGGGAGCGACGAGCAGTACTTC
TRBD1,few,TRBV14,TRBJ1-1,CASSPLGQGRSEAFF,TGTGCCAGCAGCCCCCTCGGACAGGGGAGATCTGAAGCTTTCTTT
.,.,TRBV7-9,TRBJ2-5,CASSLEEGSQYF,TGTGCCAGCAGCTTAGAAGAGGGGAGCCAGTACTTC
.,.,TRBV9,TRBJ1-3,CASSVADGNTIYF,TGTGCCAGCAGCGTGGCAGATGGAAACACCATATATTTT
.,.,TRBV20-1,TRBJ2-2,CSARNTGELFF,TGCAGTGCTAGGAACACCGGGGAGCTGTTTTTT
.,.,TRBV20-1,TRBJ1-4,CMGGGEKLFF,TGCATGGGAGGGGGTGAAAAACTGTTTTTT
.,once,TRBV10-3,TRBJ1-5,CAISDGPNQPQHF,TGTGCCATCAGTGATGGGCCGAATCAGCCCCAGCATTTT
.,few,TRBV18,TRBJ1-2,CASSLGTDNYGYTF,TGTGCCAGCTCACTTGGGACGGACAACTATGGCTACACCTTC
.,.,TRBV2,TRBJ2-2,CASSVSNLNTGELFF,TGTGCCAGCAGTGTGTCTAACTTGAACACCGGGGAGCTGTTTTTT
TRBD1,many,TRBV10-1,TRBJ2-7,CASNIRDRGPPDTSGSTYEQYF,TGCGCCAGCAACATCCGGGACAGGGGGCCCCCAGATACTAGCGGGTCCACGTACGAGCAGTACTTC
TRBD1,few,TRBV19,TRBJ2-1,CASRRDRGINEQFF,TGTGCCAGTAGGCGGGACAGGGGAATCAATGAGCAGTTCTTC
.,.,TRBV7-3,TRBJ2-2,CASSLRGPDTGELFF,TGTGCCAGCAGCTTACGGGGGCCGGACACCGGGGAGCTGTTTTTT
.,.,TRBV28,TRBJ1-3,CASCSAGRNTIYF,TGTGCCAGCTGTTCGGCCGGTCGAAACACCATATATTTT
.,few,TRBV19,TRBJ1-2,CASSLGRYGYTF,TGTGCCAGTTCCCTCGGGCGATATGGCTACACCTTC
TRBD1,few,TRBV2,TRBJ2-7,CASSYTGGSYEQYF,TGTGCCAGCAGTTACACAGGGGGCTCCTACGAGCAGTACTTC
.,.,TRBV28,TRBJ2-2,CASRSPLLLGELFF,TGTGCCAGCAGGTCCCCCCTTTTACTCGGGGAGCTGTTTTTT
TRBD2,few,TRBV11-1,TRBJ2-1,CASSLKRLAVDNEQFF,TGTGCCAGCAGCTTGAAAAGACTAGCGGTCGACAATGAGCAGTTCTTC
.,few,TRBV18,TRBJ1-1,CASSPTGNTEAFF,TGTGCCAGCTCTCCAACAGGTAACACTGAAGCTTTCTTT
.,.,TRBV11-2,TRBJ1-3,CASSSPGRVSGNTIYF,TGTGCCAGCAGCAGCCCGGGAAGGGTGTCTGGAAACACCATATATTTT
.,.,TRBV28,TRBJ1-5,CASSFSAAYSNQPQHF,TGTGCCAGCAGTTTCTCGGCGGCCTATAGCAATCAGCCCCAGCATTTT
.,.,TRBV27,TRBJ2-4,CASSSSTGLKNIQYF,TGTGCCAGCAGTTCAAGCACAGGGTTGAAAAACATTCAGTACTTC
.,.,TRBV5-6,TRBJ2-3,CASSLRNTQYF,TGTGCCAGCAGCCTCCGCAATACGCAGTATTTT
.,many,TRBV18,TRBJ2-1,CASSPNPPTYNEQFF,TGTGCCAGCTCACCAAATCCGCCTACCTACAATGAGCAGTTCTTC
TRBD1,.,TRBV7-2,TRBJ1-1,CASSMTGAMNTEAFF,TGTGCCAGCAGCATGACAGGGGCCATGAACACTGAAGCTTTCTTT
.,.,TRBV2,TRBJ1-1,CASRERAISEAFF,TGTGCCAGCAGAGAGAGGGCCATCTCTGAAGCTTTCTTT
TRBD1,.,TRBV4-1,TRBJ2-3,CASSHLTGGRTDTQYF,TGCGCCAGCAGCCACCTAACAGGGGGGAGGACAGATACGCAGTATTTT
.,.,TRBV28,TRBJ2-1,CATVRVAANNEQFF,TGTGCCACCGTCCGGGTAGCGGCCAACAATGAGCAGTTCTTC
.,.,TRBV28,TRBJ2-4,CASSSGGDTKNIQYF,TGTGCCAGCAGCTCAGGGGGGGATACCAAAAACATTCAGTACTTC
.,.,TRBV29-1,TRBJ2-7,CSVAQSVYEQYF,TGCAGCGTTGCACAATCTGTCTACGAGCAGTACTTC
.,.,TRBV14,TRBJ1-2,CASSQELLNYGYTF,TGTGCCAGCAGCCAAGAACTCCTTAACTATGGCTACACCTTC
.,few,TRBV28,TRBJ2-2,CASTGWGVPNTGELFF,TGTGCCAGCACAGGTTGGGGGGTTCCGAACACCGGGGAGCTGTTTTTT
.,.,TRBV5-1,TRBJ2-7,CASSLTAGSGYEQYF,TGCGCCAGCAGCTTGACTGCGGGGTCGGGGTACGAGCAGTACTTC
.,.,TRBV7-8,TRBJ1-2,CASSLARPNYGYTF,TGTGCCAGCAGCTTAGCCCGGCCTAACTATGGCTACACCTTC
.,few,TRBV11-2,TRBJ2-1,CASSLDGSYNEQFF,TGTGCCAGCAGCTTAGATGGCTCCTACAATGAGCAGTTCTTC
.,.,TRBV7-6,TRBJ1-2,CASSLGQTYGYTF,TGTGCCAGCAGCTTAGGGCAGACCTATGGCTACACCTTC
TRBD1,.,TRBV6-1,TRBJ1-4,CASSPGQGGEKLFF,TGTGCCAGCAGTCCGGGACAGGGAGGTGAAAAACTGTTTTTT
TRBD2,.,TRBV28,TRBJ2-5,CASSPVHGGGETQYF,TGTGCCAGCTCCCCTGTGCACGGGGGAGGGGAGACCCAGTACTTC
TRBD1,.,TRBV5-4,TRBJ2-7,CASSEQQGAREQYF,TGTGCCAGCAGCGAACAACAGGGGGCGCGCGAGCAGTACTTC